This T cell receptor (beta chain) was captured in a study of cytomegalovirus exposure and HLA in healthy donors. Across the whole study: T cells numbering approximately 170 million yielded some 120 million unique TCR beta sequences in an earlier analysis. Study-wide results and limits: The study listed 150 to 200 cytomegalovirus-associated TCR beta chains. Most of the TCR beta V segments (in an earlier analysis) were productive either about 87% or about 30% of the time.

In the case of this clone: Antigen specificity is unknown.

PCR used 60 Vbeta primers and 13 Jbeta primers. The protocol was immunoSEQ multiplex PCR, while the TCRdb copy is restricted to in-frame clones and leaves out a portion. Of 150,000 or so clones in the sample, 80% are singletons; the top ten hold 1.3%. V dropped 1 base and J dropped 4 bases, with 8 bases sitting between them. Germline V gives CDR1 SGHNT, CDR2 YENEEA. The CDR3 has 15 residues. Source material: PBMCs. The origin of this receptor is a young man in good health and CMV-seronegative. The gene calls are TRBV11-3 and TRBJ1-6; tentative D call: TRBD1 (5 bases). The CDR3 DNA reads as TGTGCCAGCAGCTTAGCGCGGGGGTATAATTCACCCCTCCACTTT. Encoded protein: CASSLARGYNSPLHF.